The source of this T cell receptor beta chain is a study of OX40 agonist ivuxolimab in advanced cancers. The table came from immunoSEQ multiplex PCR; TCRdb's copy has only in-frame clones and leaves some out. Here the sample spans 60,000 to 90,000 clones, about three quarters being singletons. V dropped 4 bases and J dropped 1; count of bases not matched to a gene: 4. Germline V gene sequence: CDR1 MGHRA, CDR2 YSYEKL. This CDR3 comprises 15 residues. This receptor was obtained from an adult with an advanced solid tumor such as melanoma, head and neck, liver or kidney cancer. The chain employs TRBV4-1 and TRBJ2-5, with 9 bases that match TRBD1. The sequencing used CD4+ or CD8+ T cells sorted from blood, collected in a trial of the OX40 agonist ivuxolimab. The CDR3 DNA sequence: TGCGCCAGCAGCCGCACAGGGGGCCCCCAAGAGACCCAGTACTTC. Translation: CASSRTGGPQETQYF.